These T cell receptor beta chains were read from a single sample in a study of T cell repertoires in cytomegalovirus infection. TCRdb independently ran MiXCR on the reads; one entry per CDR3 protein. Among 680,000 or so distinct CDR3 sequences listed, about 40% were seen once. The material sequenced was PBMCs. All receptors derive from a human donor in good health (CMV status not recorded). Some clones in this sample may be carry-over from other donors' samples. CDR3s include the opening cysteine and the closing phenylalanine or tryptophan. Each record gives: clone size, J gene, V gene, D gene, CDR3 protein, CDR3 DNA. D genes are given only for firm matches. Clone size is given for some rows only: seen once, a few or many times, or a class if the clone is expanded.

. TRBJ2-7 TRBV6-6 TRBD2 CASSYAGAAYEQYF TGTGCCAGCAGTTACGCGGGAGCAGCCTACGAGCAGTACTTC
. TRBJ2-2 TRBV19 . CASSIDKDWGNTGELFF TGTGCCAGTAGTATAGATAAAGATTGGGGTAACACCGGGGAGCTGTTTTTT
. TRBJ1-6 TRBV20-1 . CSASQVYNSPLHF TGCAGTGCCTCACAGGTCTATAATTCACCCCTCCACTTT
few TRBJ2-7 TRBV28 . CVIGNPSYEQYF TGTGTCATAGGCAACCCTTCCTACGAGCAGTACTTC
. TRBJ1-3 TRBV19 . CATKTRVSGNTIYF TGTGCGACTAAAACCAGGGTCTCTGGAAACACCATATATTTT
. TRBJ1-5 TRBV19 . CASSRTANNQPQHF TGTGCCAGTAGCAGGACAGCGAATAATCAGCCCCAGCATTTT
few TRBJ1-1 TRBV4-1 . CASSHLQENTEAFF TGCGCCAGCAGCCACTTACAGGAGAACACTGAAGCTTTCTTT
. TRBJ1-1 TRBV27 TRBD1 CASSTRQGEAFF TGTGCCAGCAGTACCCGACAGGGTGAAGCTTTCTTT
many TRBJ2-7 TRBV12-3/TRBV12-4 . CASSPAPYEQYF TGTGCCAGCAGCCCAGCCCCGTACGAGCAGTACTTC
. TRBJ2-6 TRBV14 TRBD1 CASSLQQGALSGANVLTF TGTGCCAGCAGCCTCCAACAGGGGGCATTATCTGGGGCCAACGTCCTGACTTTC
. TRBJ2-7 TRBV9 . CASSGGQPYEQYF TGTGCCAGCAGCGGCGGACAGCCCTACGAGCAGTACTTC
few TRBJ1-6 TRBV20-1 TRBD1 CSASIGTGVSPLHF TGCAGTGCTAGTATTGGGACAGGGGTTTCACCCCTCCACTTT
. TRBJ2-5 TRBV6-1 . CASRAGFATQYF TGTGCCAGCAGGGCCGGGTTTGCGACCCAGTACTTC
. TRBJ2-7 TRBV2 TRBD2 CASSSLAGAIYEQYF TGTGCCAGCAGTTCCCTAGCGGGAGCTATCTACGAGCAGTACTTC
few TRBJ2-3 TRBV9 TRBD2 CASSVTSGRGPDTQYF TGTGCCAGCAGCGTAACTAGCGGGAGGGGCCCAGATACGCAGTATTTT
few TRBJ1-5 TRBV12-3/TRBV12-4 . CASTVDTFSNQPQHF TGTGCCAGCACCGTTGACACTTTTAGCAATCAGCCCCAGCATTTT